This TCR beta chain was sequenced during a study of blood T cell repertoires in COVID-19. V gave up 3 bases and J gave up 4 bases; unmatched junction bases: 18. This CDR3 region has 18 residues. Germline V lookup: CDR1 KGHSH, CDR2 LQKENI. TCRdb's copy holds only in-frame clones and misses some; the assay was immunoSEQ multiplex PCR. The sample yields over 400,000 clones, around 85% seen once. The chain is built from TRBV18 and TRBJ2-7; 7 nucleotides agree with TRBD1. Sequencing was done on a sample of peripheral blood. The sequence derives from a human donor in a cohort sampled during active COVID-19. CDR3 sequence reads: CASSPTELTGVSRYEQYF. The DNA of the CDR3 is TGTGCCAGCTCACCTACTGAACTTACAGGGGTTTCAAGGTACGAGCAGTACTTC.